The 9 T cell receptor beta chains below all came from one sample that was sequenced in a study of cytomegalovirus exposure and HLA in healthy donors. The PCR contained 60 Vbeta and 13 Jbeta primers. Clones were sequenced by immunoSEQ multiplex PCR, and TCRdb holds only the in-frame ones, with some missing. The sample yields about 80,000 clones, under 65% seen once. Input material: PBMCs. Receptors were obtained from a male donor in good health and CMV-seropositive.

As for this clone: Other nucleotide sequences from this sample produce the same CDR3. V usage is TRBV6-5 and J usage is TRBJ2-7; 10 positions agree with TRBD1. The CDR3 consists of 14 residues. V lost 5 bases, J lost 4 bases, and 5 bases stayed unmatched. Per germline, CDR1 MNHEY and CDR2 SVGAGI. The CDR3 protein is CASSPGQGSYEQYF. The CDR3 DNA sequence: TGTGCCAGCAGTCCGGGACAGGGGTCGTACGAGCAGTACTTC.

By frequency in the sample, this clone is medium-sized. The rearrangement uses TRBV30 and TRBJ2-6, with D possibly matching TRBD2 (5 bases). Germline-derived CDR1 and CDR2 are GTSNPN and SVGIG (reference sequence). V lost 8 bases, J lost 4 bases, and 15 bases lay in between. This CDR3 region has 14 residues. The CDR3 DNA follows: TGTGCCGGAGGCCTCGGCGCGGGGGCCAACGTCCTGACTTTC. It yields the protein CAGGLGAGANVLTF.

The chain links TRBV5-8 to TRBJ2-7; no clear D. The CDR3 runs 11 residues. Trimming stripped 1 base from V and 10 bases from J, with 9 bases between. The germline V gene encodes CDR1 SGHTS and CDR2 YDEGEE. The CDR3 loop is CASSLNSNQYF. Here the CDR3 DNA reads TGTGCCAGCAGCTTGAACTCAAACCAGTACTTC.

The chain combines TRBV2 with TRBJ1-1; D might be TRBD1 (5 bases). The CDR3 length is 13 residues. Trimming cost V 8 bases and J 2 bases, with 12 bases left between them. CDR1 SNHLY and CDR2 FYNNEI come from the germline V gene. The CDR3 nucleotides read TGTGCCAGCTTACGCAGGGTTAACACTGAAGCTTTCTTT. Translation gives CASLRRVNTEAFF.

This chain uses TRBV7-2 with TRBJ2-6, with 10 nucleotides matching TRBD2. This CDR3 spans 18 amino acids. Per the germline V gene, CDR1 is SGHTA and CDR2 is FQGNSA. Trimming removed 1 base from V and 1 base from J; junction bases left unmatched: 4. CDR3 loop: CASSLVPSGSSGANVLTF. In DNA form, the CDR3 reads TGTGCCAGCAGCTTAGTCCCTAGCGGGAGTTCTGGGGCCAACGTCCTGACTTTC.

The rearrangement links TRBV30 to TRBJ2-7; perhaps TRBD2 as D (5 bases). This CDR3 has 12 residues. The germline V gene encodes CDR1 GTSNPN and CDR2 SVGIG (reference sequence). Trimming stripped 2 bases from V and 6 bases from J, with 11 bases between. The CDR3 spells CAWSRTAAEQYF. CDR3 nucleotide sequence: TGTGCCTGGAGTCGGACTGCCGCCGAGCAGTACTTC.

The CDR3 loop reads CASSLVAGGNNEQFF. DNA for the CDR3: TGCGCCAGCAGCTTGGTAGCGGGGGGAAACAATGAGCAGTTCTTC. The chain employs TRBV5-1 and TRBJ2-1, with TRBD2 identical over 10 bases. This CDR3 contains 15 residues. From germline, CDR1 is SGHRS and CDR2 YFSETQ. J gave up 5 bases and V 0 bases, and 2 bases lay outside the gene matches.

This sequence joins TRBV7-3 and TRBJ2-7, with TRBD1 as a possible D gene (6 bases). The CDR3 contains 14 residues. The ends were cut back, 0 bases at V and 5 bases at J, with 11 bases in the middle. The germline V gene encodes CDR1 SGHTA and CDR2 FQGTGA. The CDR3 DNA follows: TGTGCCAGCAGCTTAACCCCACAGGGCGACGAGCAGTACTTC. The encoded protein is CASSLTPQGDEQYF.

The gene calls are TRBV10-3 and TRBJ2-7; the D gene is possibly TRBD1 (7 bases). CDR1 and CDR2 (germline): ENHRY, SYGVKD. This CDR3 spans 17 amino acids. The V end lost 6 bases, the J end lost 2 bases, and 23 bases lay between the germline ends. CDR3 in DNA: TGTGCCATCAGGAGTCCCGGAGGGACAGAAGGAACCTACGAGCAGTACTTC. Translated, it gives CAIRSPGGTEGTYEQYF.